This T cell receptor beta chain was observed in a study of cytomegalovirus exposure and HLA in healthy donors. The CDR3 sequence is 17 residues long. With 4 bases clipped from V and 1 base from J, the junction kept 5 bases outside the gene matches. The germline gives CDR1 SGHRS, CDR2 YFSETQ. Regarding this clone: The antigen is unknown.

Use of 60 Vbeta and 13 Jbeta primers characterized the PCR. The data were produced by immunoSEQ multiplex PCR, yet TCRdb's version contains in-frame clones alone and is incomplete. The table has 200,000 to 250,000 clones, approximately 68% seen once; the top ten hold less than 2%. Study-wide findings and caveats: Usually a TCR sequence was rare, but some public TCRs were found in many donors.

The chain is built from TRBV5-1 and TRBJ2-3; 14 bases line up with TRBD2. The sequencing sample was made of PBMCs. The source of this sequence is a woman aged 30 to 39 in good health and CMV-seronegative. In DNA, the CDR3 is TGCGCCAGCAGCGCAGGGACTAGCGGGGGCCGCACAGATACGCAGTATTTT. Its translation is CASSAGTSGGRTDTQYF.